These T cell receptor beta chains were read from a single sample in a study of cytomegalovirus exposure and HLA in healthy donors. The repertoire was sequenced with immunoSEQ multiplex PCR; TCRdb's copy has only in-frame clones and lacks some. Counted here are about 120,000 clones, 65% to 90% occurring once; the ten biggest clones make up under 5%. Sequencing was performed on PBMCs. Receptors were obtained from a woman aged 25 to 39 in good health and CMV-seronegative. The CDR3 runs from the conserved cysteine through the conserved F or W. A D gene is named only where the DNA matches it firmly. For some rows the clone size is stated as once, few or many, or as a class when expanded; others skip it.

v_call: TRBV6-5; clone_size: -; j_call: TRBJ2-1; d_call: -; cdr3_length: 15; cdr3_nt: TGTGCCAGCAGTTACGACCGCCCTAGTCTCAATGAGCAGTTCTTC; cdr3_aa: CASSYDRPSLNEQFF
v_call: TRBV5-1; clone_size: -; j_call: TRBJ2-3; d_call: -; cdr3_length: 15; cdr3_nt: TGCGCCAGCAGCTTGGGGCCCGGGGAGACAGATACGCAGTATTTT; cdr3_aa: CASSLGPGETDTQYF
v_call: TRBV27; clone_size: -; j_call: TRBJ2-1; d_call: -; cdr3_length: 12; cdr3_nt: TGTGCCAGCGGACTCGACTACAATGAGCAGTTCTTC; cdr3_aa: CASGLDYNEQFF
v_call: TRBV30; clone_size: -; j_call: TRBJ1-1; d_call: -; cdr3_length: 13; cdr3_nt: TGTGCCGGCTCGATCAGTCTCAACACTGAAGCTTTCTTT; cdr3_aa: CAGSISLNTEAFF
v_call: TRBV5-8; clone_size: -; j_call: TRBJ1-5; d_call: -; cdr3_length: 11; cdr3_nt: TGTGCCAGCACGGCGGGTCAGCCCCAGCATTTT; cdr3_aa: CASTAGQPQHF
v_call: TRBV7-8; clone_size: few; j_call: TRBJ2-7; d_call: TRBD2; cdr3_length: 15; cdr3_nt: TGTGCCAGCCGTCTGGAGCGGGGCAGCTCCTACGAGCAGTACTTC; cdr3_aa: CASRLERGSSYEQYF
v_call: TRBV19; clone_size: -; j_call: TRBJ2-2; d_call: -; cdr3_length: 16; cdr3_nt: TGTGCCAGTAGTATAAGGGGCCAGGAGGGCACCGGGGAGCTGTTTTTT; cdr3_aa: CASSIRGQEGTGELFF
v_call: TRBV4-1; clone_size: few; j_call: TRBJ1-3; d_call: TRBD1; cdr3_length: 16; cdr3_nt: TGCGCCAGCAGCCAACGGACAGGGCGCTCTGGAAACACCATATATTTT; cdr3_aa: CASSQRTGRSGNTIYF
v_call: TRBV2; clone_size: once; j_call: TRBJ2-7; d_call: TRBD2; cdr3_length: 16; cdr3_nt: TGTGCCAGCAGCACCGGGACTAGCGGGATAGGTGGCGAGCAGTACTTC; cdr3_aa: CASSTGTSGIGGEQYF
v_call: TRBV4-3; clone_size: few; j_call: TRBJ2-5; d_call: TRBD1; cdr3_length: 17; cdr3_nt: TGCGCCAGCAGCCAAGACCGGCGACAGGGGATGATTGAGACCCAGTACTTC; cdr3_aa: CASSQDRRQGMIETQYF
v_call: TRBV19; clone_size: -; j_call: TRBJ2-7; d_call: -; cdr3_length: 15; cdr3_nt: TGTGCCAGTAGTCCCGTGGGGCAGAGCTCCTACGAGCAGTACTTC; cdr3_aa: CASSPVGQSSYEQYF
v_call: TRBV6-1; clone_size: -; j_call: TRBJ2-7; d_call: TRBD2; cdr3_length: 13; cdr3_nt: TGTGCCAGTTCGACTAGCGGGAGTCGCGAGCAGTACTTC; cdr3_aa: CASSTSGSREQYF
v_call: TRBV5-1; clone_size: -; j_call: TRBJ1-1; d_call: TRBD1; cdr3_length: 14; cdr3_nt: TGCGCCAGCAGCTGGGGACAGATGAACACTGAAGCTTTCTTT; cdr3_aa: CASSWGQMNTEAFF
v_call: TRBV7-9; clone_size: -; j_call: TRBJ1-2; d_call: TRBD1; cdr3_length: 13; cdr3_nt: TGTGCCAGCAGCCGAGGGGGCGACTATGGCTACACCTTC; cdr3_aa: CASSRGGDYGYTF
v_call: TRBV28; clone_size: -; j_call: TRBJ2-7; d_call: -; cdr3_length: 15; cdr3_nt: TGTGCCAGCAGTTTATACCCTTTTAGTTCCTACGAGCAGTACTTC; cdr3_aa: CASSLYPFSSYEQYF
v_call: TRBV5-4; clone_size: -; j_call: TRBJ2-5; d_call: -; cdr3_length: 15; cdr3_nt: TGTGCCAGCAGCGCCTACAGAGAACACCAAGAGACCCAGTACTTC; cdr3_aa: CASSAYREHQETQYF
v_call: TRBV11-2; clone_size: -; j_call: TRBJ1-3; d_call: -; cdr3_length: 11; cdr3_nt: TGTGCCAGCAGCGTCGACAGTACCATATATTTT; cdr3_aa: CASSVDSTIYF
v_call: TRBV19; clone_size: -; j_call: TRBJ2-1; d_call: TRBD2; cdr3_length: 15; cdr3_nt: TGTGCCAGTAGTATGACCAACCCTCGACTAGCGGGGCAGTTCTTC; cdr3_aa: CASSMTNPRLAGQFF